A selection of T cell receptor beta chains follows, all from one sample in a study of shared clonotypes between healthy human individuals. The method was immunoSEQ multiplex PCR; TCRdb's version includes in-frame clones alone and lacks a portion of them. The sample consists of approximately 740,000 clones, more than 85% of them appearing once. Sequenced material: naive CD8+ T cells sorted from blood. These receptors originate from a man aged 30 to 45 in good health. CDR3s include the opening cysteine and the closing phenylalanine or tryptophan. The D gene is left open where the match is weak. Expanded clones are given a class, and other clones once, few, many or no size at all.

j_call v_call cdr3_length clone_size d_call cdr3_aa cdr3_nt
TRBJ1-5 TRBV28 15 . TRBD1 CASSLLTGGGQPQHF TGTGCCAGCAGTTTGTTAACAGGGGGAGGACAGCCCCAGCATTTT
TRBJ2-7 TRBV7-6 14 . TRBD1 CASSGGTGGNEQYF TGTGCCAGCAGCGGCGGGACAGGGGGAAACGAGCAGTACTTC
TRBJ1-5 TRBV10-3 14 once . CAISLDGSNQPQHF TGTGCCATCAGTCTGGACGGTAGCAATCAGCCCCAGCATTTT
TRBJ2-2 TRBV29-1 13 . . CSAPGTNTGELFF TGCAGCGCCCCCGGGACGAACACCGGGGAGCTGTTTTTT
TRBJ1-1 TRBV2 10 few . CASLRGEAFF TGTGCCAGCCTTCGGGGGGAAGCTTTCTTT
TRBJ2-1 TRBV7-9 18 . TRBD2 CASSGPQLGGRLNNEQFF TGTGCCAGCAGTGGCCCCCAATTGGGCGGGAGGCTGAACAATGAGCAGTTCTTC
TRBJ2-1 TRBV4-3 15 . . CASSQGPQTYNEQFF TGCGCCAGCAGCCAAGGACCTCAGACCTACAATGAGCAGTTCTTC
TRBJ2-1 TRBV11-3 18 . TRBD1 CASSLATGTGGPYNEQFF TGTGCCAGCAGCTTAGCGACCGGGACAGGGGGACCCTACAATGAGCAGTTCTTC
TRBJ2-3 TRBV28 15 . TRBD1 CASRRDSLSFSAQYF TGTGCCAGCAGACGGGACAGCCTGAGCTTTTCTGCGCAGTATTTT
TRBJ1-4 TRBV5-1 14 . . CASSLQGTNEKLFF TGCGCCAGCAGCTTGCAGGGCACTAATGAAAAACTGTTTTTT
TRBJ2-4 TRBV11-2 15 . . CASTPPRGSKNIQYF TGTGCCAGCACCCCTCCTAGGGGGTCCAAAAACATTCAGTACTTC
TRBJ2-7 TRBV13 12 . . CASRQTSYEQYF TGTGCCAGCAGGCAAACTAGCTACGAGCAGTACTTC
TRBJ2-7 TRBV5-4 13 . TRBD1 CASSPGGAGEQYF TGTGCCAGCAGCCCAGGGGGCGCGGGTGAGCAGTACTTC
TRBJ2-7 TRBV9 13 few . CASSVDSSYEQYF TGTGCCAGCAGCGTAGACAGCTCCTACGAGCAGTACTTC